In this sample, the clone carrying this TCR beta chain turned up a few times. The antigen remains undetermined. A junction end diverges from the germline sequence, so it may reflect a read error. Germline values: CDR1 MNHGY, CDR2 SVAAGI. The CDR3 runs 13 residues. In the original processing: Construction of a distant-metastasis classifier for papillary thyroid cancer relied on CDR3 differences across clinicopathological groups. TCRdb reprocessed the PCR reads via MiXCR. The V and J calls and clone size come from TCRdb's table, not from the authors' own analysis. The sample gives about 5,500 clones, 37% of which show up once; less than 20% is in the top ten. Patients were all untreated before their thyroid surgery. This entry is derived from a study of metastatic and nonmetastatic thyroid tumors. On the study more broadly: Across blood and tumor or nodule tissue, repertoires from malignant and benign thyroid patients were compared with one another. Broader study findings: Reports indicated that malignant thyroid tumors showed significantly higher TCR beta diversity than benign nodules did, in blood and tumor.

The origin of this receptor is a male donor with papillary thyroid cancer or a benign thyroid nodule (not recorded which). Some clones in this sample may be carry-over from other donors' samples. Material for sequencing was tumor tissue. This sequence joins TRBV6-9 and TRBJ1-1, with a possible D match to TRBD1 (5 bases). The CDR3 DNA follows: TGCGCCAGCAGATGGGGGGACAACACTGAAGCTTTCTTT. Translated, it gives CASRWGDNTEAFF.